This T cell receptor beta chain is from a study of OX40 agonist ivuxolimab in advanced cancers. Germline CDR1 SGHRS, CDR2 YFSETQ. V dropped 1 base and J dropped 4; count of bases not matched to a gene: 6. The CDR3 sequence is 15 residues long. Findings and caveats of the study: Both CD4+ and CD8+ T cell populations in blood had undergone clonal expansion by week 6 at 0.1 to 3.0 mg/kg.

TCRdb's copy holds only in-frame clones and misses some; the assay was immunoSEQ multiplex PCR. The sample lists tens of thousands of clones; approximately 90% were seen once. This clone was found a few times. Its cognate antigen is unknown. Sequencing used CD4+ or CD8+ T cells sorted from blood, obtained in a trial of the OX40 agonist ivuxolimab. The receptor was derived from an adult with an advanced solid tumor such as melanoma, head and neck, liver or kidney cancer. The genes are TRBV5-1 and TRBJ2-7, with 9 nucleotides matching TRBD2. The CDR3, as DNA: TGCGCCAGCAGCTTGAGTCTAGCGGGACGGTACGAGCAGTACTTC. Translation: CASSLSLAGRYEQYF.